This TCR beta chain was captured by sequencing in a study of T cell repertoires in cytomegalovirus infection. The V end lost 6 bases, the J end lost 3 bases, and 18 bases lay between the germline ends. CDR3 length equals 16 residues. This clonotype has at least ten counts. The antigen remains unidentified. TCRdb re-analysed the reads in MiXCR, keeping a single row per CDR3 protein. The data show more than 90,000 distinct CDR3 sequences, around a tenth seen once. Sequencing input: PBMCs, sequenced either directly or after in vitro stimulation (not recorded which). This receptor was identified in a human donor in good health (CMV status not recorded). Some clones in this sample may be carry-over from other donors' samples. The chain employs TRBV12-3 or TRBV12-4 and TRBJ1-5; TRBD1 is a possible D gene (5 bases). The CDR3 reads CASSPAWDDPNQPQHF. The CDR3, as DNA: TGTGCCAGCAGCCCTGCCTGGGACGATCCCAATCAGCCCCAGCATTTT.